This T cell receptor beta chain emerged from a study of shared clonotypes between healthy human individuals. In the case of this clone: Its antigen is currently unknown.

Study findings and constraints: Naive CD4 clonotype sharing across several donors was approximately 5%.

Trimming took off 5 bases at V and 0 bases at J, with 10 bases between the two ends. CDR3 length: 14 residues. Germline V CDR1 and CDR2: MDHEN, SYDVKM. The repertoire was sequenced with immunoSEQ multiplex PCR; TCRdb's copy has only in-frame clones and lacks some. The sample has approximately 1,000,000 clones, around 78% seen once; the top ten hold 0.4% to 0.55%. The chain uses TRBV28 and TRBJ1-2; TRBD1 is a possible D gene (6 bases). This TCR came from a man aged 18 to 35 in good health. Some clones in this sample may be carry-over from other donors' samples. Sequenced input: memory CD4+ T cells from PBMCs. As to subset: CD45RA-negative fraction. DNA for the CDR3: TGTGCCAGCAGTGGGGGCAATCCTAACTATGGCTACACCTTC. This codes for CASSGGNPNYGYTF.